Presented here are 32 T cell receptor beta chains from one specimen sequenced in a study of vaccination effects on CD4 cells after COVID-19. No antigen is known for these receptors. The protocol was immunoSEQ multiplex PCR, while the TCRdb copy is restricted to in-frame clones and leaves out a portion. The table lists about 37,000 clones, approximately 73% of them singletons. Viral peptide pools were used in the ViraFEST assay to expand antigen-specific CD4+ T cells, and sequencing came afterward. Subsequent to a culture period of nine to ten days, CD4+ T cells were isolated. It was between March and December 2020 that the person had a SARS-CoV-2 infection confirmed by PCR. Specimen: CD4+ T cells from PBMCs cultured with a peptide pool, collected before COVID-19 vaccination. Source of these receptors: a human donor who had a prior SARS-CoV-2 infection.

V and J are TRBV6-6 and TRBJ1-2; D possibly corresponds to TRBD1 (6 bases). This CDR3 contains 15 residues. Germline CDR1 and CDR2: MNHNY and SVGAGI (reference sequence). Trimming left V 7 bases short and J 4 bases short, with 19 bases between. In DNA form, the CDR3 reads TGTGCCAGCACCGATCTTTGGGGGCGGAGCTATGGCTACACCTTC. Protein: CASTDLWGRSYGYTF.

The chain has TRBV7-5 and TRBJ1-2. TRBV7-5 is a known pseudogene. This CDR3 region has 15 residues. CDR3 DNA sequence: TGTGCCAGAAGCGCGGCCCGGCGCTACGGGTATGGCTACACCTTC. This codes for CARSAARRYGYGYTF.

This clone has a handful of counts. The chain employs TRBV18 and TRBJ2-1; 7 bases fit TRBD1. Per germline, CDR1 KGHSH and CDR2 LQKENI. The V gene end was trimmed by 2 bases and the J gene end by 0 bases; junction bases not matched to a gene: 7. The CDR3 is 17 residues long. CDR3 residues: CASSPNRGQSSYNEQFF. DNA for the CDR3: TGTGCCAGCTCACCAAACAGGGGACAGAGCTCCTACAATGAGCAGTTCTTC. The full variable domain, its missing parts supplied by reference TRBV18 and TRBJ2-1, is NAGVMQNPRHLVRRRGQEARLRCSPMKGHSHVYWYRQLPEEGLKFMVYLQKENIIDESGMPKERFSAEFPKEGPSILRIQQVVRGDSAAYFCASSPNRGQSSYNEQFFGPGTRLTVL.

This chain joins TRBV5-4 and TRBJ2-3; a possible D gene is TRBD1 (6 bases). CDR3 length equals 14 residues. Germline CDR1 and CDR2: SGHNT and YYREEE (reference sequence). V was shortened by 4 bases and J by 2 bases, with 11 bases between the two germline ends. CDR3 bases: TGTGCCAGCAGCAATGGACAGAACACAGATACGCAGTATTTT. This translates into CASSNGQNTDTQYF.

CDR3 nucleotide sequence: TGTGCCAGCATGGGACACACGCGGACTGGAGGCGAAAAACTGTTTTTT. Translated, it gives CASMGHTRTGGEKLFF. This chain links TRBV3-1 (or the pseudogene TRBV3-2) with TRBJ1-4; weak D call: TRBD1 (6 bases). V shed 7 bases and J shed 8 bases, with 23 bases lying between them. Germline V gives CDR1 LGHDT, CDR2 YNNKEL (reference sequence). The CDR3 spans 16 residues.

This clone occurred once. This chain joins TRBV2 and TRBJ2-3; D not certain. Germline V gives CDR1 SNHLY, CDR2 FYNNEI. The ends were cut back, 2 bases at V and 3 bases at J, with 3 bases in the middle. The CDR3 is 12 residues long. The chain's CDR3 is CASSERTDTQYF. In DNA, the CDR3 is TGTGCCAGCAGTGAACGTACAGATACGCAGTATTTT.

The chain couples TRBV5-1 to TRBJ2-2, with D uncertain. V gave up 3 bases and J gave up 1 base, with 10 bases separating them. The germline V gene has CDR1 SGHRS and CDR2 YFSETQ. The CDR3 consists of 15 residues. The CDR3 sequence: CASSSSTGNTGELFF. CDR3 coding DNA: TGCGCCAGCAGCTCCTCGACTGGGAACACCGGGGAGCTGTTTTTT.

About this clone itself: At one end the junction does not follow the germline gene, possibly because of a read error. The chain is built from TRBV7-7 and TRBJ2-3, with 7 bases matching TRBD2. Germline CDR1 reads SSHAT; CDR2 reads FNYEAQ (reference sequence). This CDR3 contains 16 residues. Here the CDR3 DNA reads TGTGCTAGCAGCTTAGGTCTAGCGGCCGGTAAAGATACGCAGTATTTT. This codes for CASSLGLAAGKDTQYF.

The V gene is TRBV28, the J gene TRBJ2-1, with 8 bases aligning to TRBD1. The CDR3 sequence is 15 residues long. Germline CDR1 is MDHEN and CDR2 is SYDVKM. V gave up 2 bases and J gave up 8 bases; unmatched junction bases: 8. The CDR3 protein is CASSLAGGRTHEQFF. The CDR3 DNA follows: TGTGCCAGCAGTTTAGCAGGGGGCAGGACCCATGAGCAGTTCTTC.

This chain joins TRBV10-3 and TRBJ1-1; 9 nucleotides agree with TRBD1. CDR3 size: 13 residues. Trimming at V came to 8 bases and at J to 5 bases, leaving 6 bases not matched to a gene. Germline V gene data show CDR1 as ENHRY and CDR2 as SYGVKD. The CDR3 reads CAIGGTGRTEAFF. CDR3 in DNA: TGTGCCATCGGAGGGACAGGGAGGACTGAAGCTTTCTTT.

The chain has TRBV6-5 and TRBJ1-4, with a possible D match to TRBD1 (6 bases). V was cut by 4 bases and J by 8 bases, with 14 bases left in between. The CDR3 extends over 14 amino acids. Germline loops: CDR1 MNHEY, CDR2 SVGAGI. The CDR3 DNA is TGTGCCAGCAGTTCCAGGGGCCTTAGCGAAAAACTGTTTTTT. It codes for CASSSRGLSEKLFF.

The CDR3 sequence: CASSPLTSGGSVEQFF. The CDR3 DNA reads TGCGCCAGCAGCCCTTTGACTAGCGGGGGGTCTGTTGAGCAGTTCTTC. The chain links TRBV5-1 to TRBJ2-1; 13 positions agree with TRBD2. The germline V gene has CDR1 SGHRS and CDR2 YFSETQ. V trimming: 4 bases; J trimming: 9 bases; junction bases outside the gene matches: 10. CDR3 length: 16 amino acids.

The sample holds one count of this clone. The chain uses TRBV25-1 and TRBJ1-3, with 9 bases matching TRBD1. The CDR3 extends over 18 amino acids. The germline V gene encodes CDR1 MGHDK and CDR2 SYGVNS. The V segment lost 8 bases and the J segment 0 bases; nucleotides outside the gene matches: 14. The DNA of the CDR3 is TGTGCCAGCGCTGGGGACAGGGCCTTCTCAAGCTCTGGAAACACCATATATTTT. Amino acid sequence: CASAGDRAFSSSGNTIYF.

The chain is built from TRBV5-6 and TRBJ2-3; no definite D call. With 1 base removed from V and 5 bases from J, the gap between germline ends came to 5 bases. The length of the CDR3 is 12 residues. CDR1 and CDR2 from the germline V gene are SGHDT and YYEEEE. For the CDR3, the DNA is TGTGCCAGCAGCTTGTTTAGAGATACGCAGTATTTT. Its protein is CASSLFRDTQYF.

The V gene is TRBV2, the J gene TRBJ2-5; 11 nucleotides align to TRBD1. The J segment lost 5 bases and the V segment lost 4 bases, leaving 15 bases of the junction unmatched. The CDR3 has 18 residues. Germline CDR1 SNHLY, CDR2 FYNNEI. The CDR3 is CASSGRRGTGGAWETQYF. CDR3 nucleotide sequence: TGTGCCAGCAGTGGGAGGCGAGGGACAGGGGGAGCGTGGGAGACCCAGTACTTC.

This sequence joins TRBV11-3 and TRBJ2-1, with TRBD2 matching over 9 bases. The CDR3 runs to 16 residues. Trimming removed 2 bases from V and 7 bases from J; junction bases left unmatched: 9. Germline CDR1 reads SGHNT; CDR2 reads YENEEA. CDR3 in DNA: TGTGCCAGCAGCTTACGGTGGCGGGGGGGCCAAAATGAGCAGTTCTTC. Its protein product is CASSLRWRGGQNEQFF.

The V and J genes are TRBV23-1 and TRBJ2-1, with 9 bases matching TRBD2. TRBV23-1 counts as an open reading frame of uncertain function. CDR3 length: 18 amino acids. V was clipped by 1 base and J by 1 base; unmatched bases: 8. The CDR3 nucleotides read TGCGCCAGCAGTCAATTTGGGGTAGCGGGGGAATCCTACAATGAGCAGTTCTTC. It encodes CASSQFGVAGESYNEQFF.

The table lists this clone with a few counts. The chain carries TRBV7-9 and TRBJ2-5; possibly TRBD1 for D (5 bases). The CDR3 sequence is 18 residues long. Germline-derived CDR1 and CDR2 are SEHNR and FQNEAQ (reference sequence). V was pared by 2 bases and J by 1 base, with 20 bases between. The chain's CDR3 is CASSLRWGGGETQETQYF. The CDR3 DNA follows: TGTGCCAGCAGCTTACGGTGGGGCGGCGGCGAAACCCAAGAGACCCAGTACTTC.

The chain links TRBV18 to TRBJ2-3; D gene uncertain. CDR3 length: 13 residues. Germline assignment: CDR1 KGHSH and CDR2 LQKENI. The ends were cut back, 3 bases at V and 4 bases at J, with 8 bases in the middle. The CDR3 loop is CASSPAKADTQYF. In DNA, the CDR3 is TGTGCCAGCTCACCCGCCAAGGCAGATACGCAGTATTTT.

The CDR3 nucleotides read TGTGCCTGGAGTCCCACAGATACGCAGTATTTT. Protein sequence: CAWSPTDTQYF. The V call is TRBV30, the J call TRBJ2-3, with D uncertain. V lost 2 bases and J 2 bases, leaving 2 bases between the germline ends. The CDR3 loop spans 11 amino acids. Germline V gene lookup returns CDR1 GTSNPN and CDR2 SVGIG (reference sequence).

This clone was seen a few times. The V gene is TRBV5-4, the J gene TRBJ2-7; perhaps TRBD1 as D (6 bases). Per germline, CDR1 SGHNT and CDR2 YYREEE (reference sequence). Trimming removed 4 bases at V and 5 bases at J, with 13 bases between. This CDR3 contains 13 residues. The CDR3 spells CASSPGGGHEQYF. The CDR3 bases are TGTGCCAGCAGCCCCGGTGGGGGCCACGAGCAGTACTTC.

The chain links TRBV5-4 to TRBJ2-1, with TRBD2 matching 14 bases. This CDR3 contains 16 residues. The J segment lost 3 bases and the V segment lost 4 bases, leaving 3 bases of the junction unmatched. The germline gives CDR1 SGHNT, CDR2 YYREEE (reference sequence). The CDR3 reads CASSLGLAGVYNEQFF. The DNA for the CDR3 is TGTGCCAGCAGCCTGGGACTAGCGGGAGTCTACAATGAGCAGTTCTTC.

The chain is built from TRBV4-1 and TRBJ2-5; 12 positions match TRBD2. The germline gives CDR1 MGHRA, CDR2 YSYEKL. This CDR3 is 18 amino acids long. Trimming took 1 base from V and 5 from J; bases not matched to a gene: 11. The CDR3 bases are TGCGCCAGCAGCCAAGGCGGACTAGCGGGGCCGGGAAGGGAGACCCAGTACTTC. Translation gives CASSQGGLAGPGRETQYF.

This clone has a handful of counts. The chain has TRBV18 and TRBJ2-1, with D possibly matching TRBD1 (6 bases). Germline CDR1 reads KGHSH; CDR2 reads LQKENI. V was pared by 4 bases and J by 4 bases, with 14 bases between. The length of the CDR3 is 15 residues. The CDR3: CASSRPGTQYNEQFF. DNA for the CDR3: TGTGCCAGCTCACGACCCGGGACACAGTACAATGAGCAGTTCTTC.

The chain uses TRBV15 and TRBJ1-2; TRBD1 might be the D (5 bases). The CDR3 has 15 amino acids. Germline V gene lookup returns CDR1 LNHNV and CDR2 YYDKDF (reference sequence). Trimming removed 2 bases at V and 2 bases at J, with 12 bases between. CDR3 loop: CATSRTIDRNYGYTF. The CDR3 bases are TGTGCCACCAGCAGAACCATTGACAGAAACTATGGCTACACCTTC.

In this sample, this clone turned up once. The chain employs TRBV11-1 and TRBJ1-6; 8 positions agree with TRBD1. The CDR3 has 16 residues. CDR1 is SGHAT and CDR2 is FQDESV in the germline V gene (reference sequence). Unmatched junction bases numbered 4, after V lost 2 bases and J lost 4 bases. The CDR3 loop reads CASSLTRDRYNSPLHF. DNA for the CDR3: TGTGCCAGCAGCTTAACTCGGGACAGGTATAATTCACCCCTCCACTTT.

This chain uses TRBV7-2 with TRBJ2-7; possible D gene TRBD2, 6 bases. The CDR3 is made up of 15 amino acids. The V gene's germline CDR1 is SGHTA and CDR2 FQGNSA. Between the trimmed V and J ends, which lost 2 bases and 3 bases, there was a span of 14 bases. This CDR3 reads CASSLTPGLNYEQYF. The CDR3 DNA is TGTGCCAGCAGCTTAACGCCGGGACTTAACTACGAGCAGTACTTC.

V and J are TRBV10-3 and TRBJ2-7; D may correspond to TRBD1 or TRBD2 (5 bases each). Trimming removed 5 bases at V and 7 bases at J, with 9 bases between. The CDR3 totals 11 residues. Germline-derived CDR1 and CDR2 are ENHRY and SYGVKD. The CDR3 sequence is CAISRGDEQYF. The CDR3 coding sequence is TGTGCCATCAGTAGAGGGGATGAGCAGTACTTC.

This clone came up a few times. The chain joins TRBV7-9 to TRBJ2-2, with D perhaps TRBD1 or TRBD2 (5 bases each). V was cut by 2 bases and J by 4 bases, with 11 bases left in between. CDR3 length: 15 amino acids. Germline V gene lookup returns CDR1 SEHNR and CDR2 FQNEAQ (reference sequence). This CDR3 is CASSLTGRITGELFF. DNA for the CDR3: TGTGCCAGCAGCTTAACGGGACGTATCACCGGGGAGCTGTTTTTT.

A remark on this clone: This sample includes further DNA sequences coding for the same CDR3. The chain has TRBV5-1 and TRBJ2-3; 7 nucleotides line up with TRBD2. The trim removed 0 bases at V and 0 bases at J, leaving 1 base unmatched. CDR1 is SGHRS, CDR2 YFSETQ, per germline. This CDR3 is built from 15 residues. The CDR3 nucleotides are TGCGCCAGCAGCTTGGGGGGGGGAAGCACAGATACGCAGTATTTT. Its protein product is CASSLGGGSTDTQYF.

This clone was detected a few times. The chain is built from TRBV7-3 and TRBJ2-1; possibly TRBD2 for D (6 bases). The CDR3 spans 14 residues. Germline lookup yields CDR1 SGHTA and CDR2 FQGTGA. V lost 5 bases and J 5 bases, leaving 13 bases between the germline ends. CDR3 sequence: CASSTGGYNNEQFF. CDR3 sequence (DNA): TGTGCCAGCAGCACCGGGGGATACAACAATGAGCAGTTCTTC.

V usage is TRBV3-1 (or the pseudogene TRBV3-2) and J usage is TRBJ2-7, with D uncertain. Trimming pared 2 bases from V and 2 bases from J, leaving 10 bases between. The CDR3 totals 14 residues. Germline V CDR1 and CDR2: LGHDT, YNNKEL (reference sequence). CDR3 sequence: CASSQWSYAYEQYF. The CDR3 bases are TGTGCCAGCAGCCAATGGTCCTATGCCTACGAGCAGTACTTC.